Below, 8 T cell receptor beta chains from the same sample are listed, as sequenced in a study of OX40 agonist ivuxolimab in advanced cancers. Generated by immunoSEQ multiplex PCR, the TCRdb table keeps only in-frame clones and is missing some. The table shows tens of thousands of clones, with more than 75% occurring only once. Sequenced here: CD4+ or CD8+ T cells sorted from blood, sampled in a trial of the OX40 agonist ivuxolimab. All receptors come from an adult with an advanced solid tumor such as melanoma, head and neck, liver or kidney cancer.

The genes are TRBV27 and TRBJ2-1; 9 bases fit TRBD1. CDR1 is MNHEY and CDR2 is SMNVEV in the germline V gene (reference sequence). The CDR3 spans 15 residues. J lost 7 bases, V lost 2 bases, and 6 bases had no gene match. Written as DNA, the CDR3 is TGTGCCAGCAGTTTAGAAGGACAGGGGATGAATGAGCAGTTCTTC. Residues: CASSLEGQGMNEQFF.

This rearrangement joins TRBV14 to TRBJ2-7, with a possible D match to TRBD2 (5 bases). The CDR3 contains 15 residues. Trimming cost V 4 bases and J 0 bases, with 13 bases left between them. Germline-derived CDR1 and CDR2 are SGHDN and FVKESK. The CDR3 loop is CASSPDVGSSYEQYF. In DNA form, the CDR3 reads TGTGCCAGCAGCCCCGACGTGGGGAGCTCCTACGAGCAGTACTTC.

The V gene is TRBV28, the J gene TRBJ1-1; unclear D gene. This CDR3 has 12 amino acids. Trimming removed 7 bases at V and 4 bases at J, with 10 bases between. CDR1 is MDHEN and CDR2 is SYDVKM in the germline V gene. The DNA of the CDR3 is TGTGCCAGCATCGACCAGGTCACTGAAGCTTTCTTT. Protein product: CASIDQVTEAFF.

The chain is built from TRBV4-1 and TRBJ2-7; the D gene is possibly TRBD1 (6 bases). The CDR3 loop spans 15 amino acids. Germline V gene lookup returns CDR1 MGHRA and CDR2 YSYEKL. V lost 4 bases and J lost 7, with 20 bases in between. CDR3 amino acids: CASSPRDTDLREQYF. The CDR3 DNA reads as TGCGCCAGCAGCCCACGGGACACGGACTTGAGGGAGCAGTACTTC.

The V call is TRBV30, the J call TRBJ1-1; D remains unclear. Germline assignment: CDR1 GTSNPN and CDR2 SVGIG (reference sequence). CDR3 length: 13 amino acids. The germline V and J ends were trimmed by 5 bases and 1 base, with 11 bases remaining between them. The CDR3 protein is CAWLEETNTEAFF. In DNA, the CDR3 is TGTGCCTGGTTGGAGGAGACGAACACTGAAGCTTTCTTT.

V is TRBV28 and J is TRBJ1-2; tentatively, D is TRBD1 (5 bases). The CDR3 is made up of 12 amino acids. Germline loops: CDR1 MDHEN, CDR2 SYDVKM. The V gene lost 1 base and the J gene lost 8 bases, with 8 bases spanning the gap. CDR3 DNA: TGTGCCAGCAGTTTATCTCAGGGCGGCTACACCTTC. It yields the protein CASSLSQGGYTF.

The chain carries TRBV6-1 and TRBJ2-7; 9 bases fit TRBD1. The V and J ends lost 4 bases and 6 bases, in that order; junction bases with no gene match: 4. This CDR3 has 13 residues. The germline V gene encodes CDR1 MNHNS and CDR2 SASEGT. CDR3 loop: CASSARDRAEQYF. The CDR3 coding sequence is TGTGCCAGCAGTGCCCGGGACAGGGCCGAGCAGTACTTC.

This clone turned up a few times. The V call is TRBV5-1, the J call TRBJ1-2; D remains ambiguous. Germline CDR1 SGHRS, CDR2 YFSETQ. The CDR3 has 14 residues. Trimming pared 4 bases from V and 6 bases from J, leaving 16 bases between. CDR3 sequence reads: CASSISGIYDGYTF. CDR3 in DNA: TGCGCCAGCAGCATATCCGGGATCTATGATGGCTACACCTTC.